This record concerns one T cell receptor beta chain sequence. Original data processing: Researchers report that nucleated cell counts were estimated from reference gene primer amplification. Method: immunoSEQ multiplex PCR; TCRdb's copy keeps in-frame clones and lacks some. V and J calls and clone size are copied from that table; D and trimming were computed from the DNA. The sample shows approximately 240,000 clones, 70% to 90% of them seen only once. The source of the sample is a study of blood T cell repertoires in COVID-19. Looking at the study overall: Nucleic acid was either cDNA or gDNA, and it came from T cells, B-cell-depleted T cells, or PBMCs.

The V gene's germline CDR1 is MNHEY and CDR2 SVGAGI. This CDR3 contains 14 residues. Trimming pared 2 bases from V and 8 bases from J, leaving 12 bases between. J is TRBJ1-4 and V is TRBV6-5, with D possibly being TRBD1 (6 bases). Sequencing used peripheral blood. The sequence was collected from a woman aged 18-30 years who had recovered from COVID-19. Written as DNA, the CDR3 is TGTGCCAGCAGTTACAGGGGGTCCTGGGAAAAACTGTTTTTT. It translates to CASSYRGSWEKLFF.